The rows below give T cell receptor beta chains drawn from one sample of a study of molecular identifiers for immune sequencing clone quantification. TCRdb recomputed calls from the PCR reads with MiXCR, one row per CDR3 protein. The sample records nearly 650,000 distinct CDR3 sequences, 25% being singletons. Sequencing was done on a sample of naive CD8+ T cells from blood, with Jurkat cell RNA spiked in. These receptors were collected from a human donor in good health. Some libraries in this study had Jurkat cell RNA spiked in. Both conserved end residues are part of each CDR3.

TRBV6-2/TRBV6-3	TRBJ2-1	CASSRGLSSEQFF
TRBV7-3	TRBJ2-3	CASSLTGGQGVSRDTQYF
TRBV7-9	TRBJ2-7	CASSSGQLIYEQYF
TRBV29-1	TRBJ2-1	CSVTGPADRSYNEQFF
TRBV6-2/TRBV6-3	TRBJ2-3	CASSPLSGGETDTQYF
TRBV5-8	TRBJ1-5	CASSEGTVGQPQHF
TRBV10-3	TRBJ2-7	CAIRLGELTYEQYF
TRBV7-6	TRBJ2-7	CASSLAAGRNYEQYF
TRBV7-9	TRBJ1-2	CASSLGSRNYYGYTF
TRBV7-2	TRBJ2-5	CASSSSLETQYF
TRBV7-8	TRBJ2-2	CASTTRGGQIGELFF
TRBV11-1	TRBJ2-7	CASRPGLAGESSYEQYF
TRBV19	TRBJ2-4	CASTPATRGVTIQYF
TRBV18	TRBJ2-2	CASSLSTGLGELFF
TRBV7-9	TRBJ2-5	CASSPAQTRVETQYF
TRBV19	TRBJ1-2	CASSTHSGFGYTF
TRBV19	TRBJ1-5	CASNPDRGDQPQHF
TRBV20-1	TRBJ1-1	CSVRGTDTEAFF
TRBV27	TRBJ2-1	CASSLTLAGVRNEQFF
TRBV19	TRBJ1-1	CASSIGGNTEAFF
TRBV20-1	TRBJ2-3	CSARGQPTSTDTQYF
TRBV7-6	TRBJ2-5	CASSLDAVQETQYF
TRBV5-6	TRBJ2-3	CASSLVVQGDTQYF
TRBV7-9	TRBJ2-3	CASSPVGPGDTQYF
TRBV28	TRBJ2-5	CASSPRLAGPVEETQYF
TRBV5-6	TRBJ2-7	CASSSTSGRAYEQYF
TRBV6-1	TRBJ2-7	CASRTRDSSYEQYF
TRBV29-1	TRBJ2-7	CSVAGGNSYEQYF
TRBV5-6	TRBJ2-4	CASSSPQNIQYF
TRBV10-3	TRBJ2-3	CAISEGGQGLTDTQYF
TRBV9	TRBJ2-3	CASSVGSEDTDTQYF
TRBV29-1	TRBJ1-1	CSVDRTGNTEAFF
TRBV4-3	TRBJ2-7	CASSQEIGTSSYEQYF
TRBV18	TRBJ2-1	CASSAGRPSSYNEQFF
TRBV25-1	TRBJ2-3	CATATGLGLQPTDTQYF
TRBV4-3	TRBJ2-1	CASSQDRTGDYNEQFF
TRBV14	TRBJ2-2	CASSQETGTTGELFF
TRBV30	TRBJ1-5	CAWSPGQGNQPQHF
TRBV4-2	TRBJ2-1	CASSPERETNEQFF
TRBV14	TRBJ2-3	CASSQAGGINTQYF
TRBV3-1	TRBJ1-1	CASSQVGRNTEAFF
TRBV9	TRBJ1-5	CASSGNSNQPQHF
TRBV29-1	TRBJ2-7	CSVKAQGAPVEQCF
TRBV7-9	TRBJ1-1	CASSLGGGQGQNTEAFF
TRBV19	TRBJ2-2	CASRPRGTGELFF
TRBV20-1	TRBJ2-7	CSASTPRQSSYEQYF
TRBV5-4	TRBJ2-2	CASSFTGVGELFF
TRBV5-3	TRBJ1-5	CACSLGAANQPQHF